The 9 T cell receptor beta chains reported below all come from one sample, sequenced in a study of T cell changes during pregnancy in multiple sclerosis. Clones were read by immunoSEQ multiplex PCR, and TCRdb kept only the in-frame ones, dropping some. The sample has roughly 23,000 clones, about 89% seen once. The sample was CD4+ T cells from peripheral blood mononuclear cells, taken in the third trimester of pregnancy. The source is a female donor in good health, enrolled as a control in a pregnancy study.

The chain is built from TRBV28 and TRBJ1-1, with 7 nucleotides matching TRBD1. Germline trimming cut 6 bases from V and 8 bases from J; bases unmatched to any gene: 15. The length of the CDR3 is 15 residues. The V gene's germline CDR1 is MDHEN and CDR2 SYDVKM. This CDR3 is CASSVDRSWISEAFF. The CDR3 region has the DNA TGTGCCAGCAGCGTGGACAGGTCCTGGATATCGGAAGCTTTCTTT.

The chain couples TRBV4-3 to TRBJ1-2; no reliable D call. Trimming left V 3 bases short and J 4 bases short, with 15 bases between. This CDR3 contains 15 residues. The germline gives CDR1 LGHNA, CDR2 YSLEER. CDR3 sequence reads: CASSQVAGVGYGYTF. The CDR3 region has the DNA TGCGCCAGCAGCCAGGTCGCGGGTGTAGGCTATGGCTACACCTTC.

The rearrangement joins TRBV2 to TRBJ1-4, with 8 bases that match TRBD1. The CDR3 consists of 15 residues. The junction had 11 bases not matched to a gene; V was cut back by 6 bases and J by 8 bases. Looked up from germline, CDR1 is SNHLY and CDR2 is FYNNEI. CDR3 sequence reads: CASSYSQGVGEKLFF. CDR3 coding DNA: TGTGCCAGCAGCTATTCACAGGGGGTCGGCGAAAAACTGTTTTTT.

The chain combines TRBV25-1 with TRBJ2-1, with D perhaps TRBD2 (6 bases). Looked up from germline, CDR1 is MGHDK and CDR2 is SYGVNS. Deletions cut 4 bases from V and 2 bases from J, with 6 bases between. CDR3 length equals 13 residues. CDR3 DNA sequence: TGTGCCAGCAGTGGGACTACCTACAATGAGCAGTTCTTC. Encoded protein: CASSGTTYNEQFF. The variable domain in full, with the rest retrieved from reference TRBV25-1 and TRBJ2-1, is EADIYQTPRYLVIGTGKKITLECSQTMGHDKMYWYQQDPGMELHLIHYSYGVNSTEKGDLSSESTVSRIRTEHFPLTLESARPSHTSQYLCASSGTTYNEQFFGPGTRLTVL.

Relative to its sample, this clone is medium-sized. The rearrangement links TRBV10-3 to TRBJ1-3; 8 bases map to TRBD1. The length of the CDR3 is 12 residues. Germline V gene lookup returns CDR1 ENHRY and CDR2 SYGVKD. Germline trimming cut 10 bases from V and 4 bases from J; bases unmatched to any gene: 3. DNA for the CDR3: TGTGCCAGCTGGACAGGGGGAAACACCATATATTTT. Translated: CASWTGGNTIYF.

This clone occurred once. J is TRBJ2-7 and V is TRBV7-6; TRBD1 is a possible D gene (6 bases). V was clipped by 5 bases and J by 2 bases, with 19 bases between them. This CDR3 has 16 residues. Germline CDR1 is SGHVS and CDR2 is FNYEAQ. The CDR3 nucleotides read TGTGCCAGCAGCCCCCAGTCCAGGGGCGGGCCCTACGAGCAGTACTTC. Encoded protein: CASSPQSRGGPYEQYF. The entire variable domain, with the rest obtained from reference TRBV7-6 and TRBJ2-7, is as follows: GAGVSQSPRYKVTKRGQDVALRCDPISGHVSLYWYRQALGQGPEFLTYFNYEAQQDKSGLPNDRFSAERPEGSISTLTIQRTEQRDSAMYRCASSPQSRGGPYEQYFGPGTRLTVT.

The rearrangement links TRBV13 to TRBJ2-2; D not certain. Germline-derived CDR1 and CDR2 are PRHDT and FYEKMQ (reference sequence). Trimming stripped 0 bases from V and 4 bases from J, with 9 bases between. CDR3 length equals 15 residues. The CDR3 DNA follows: TGTGCCAGCAGCTTAGGGACTCTCAGCACCGGGGAGCTGTTTTTT. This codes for CASSLGTLSTGELFF.

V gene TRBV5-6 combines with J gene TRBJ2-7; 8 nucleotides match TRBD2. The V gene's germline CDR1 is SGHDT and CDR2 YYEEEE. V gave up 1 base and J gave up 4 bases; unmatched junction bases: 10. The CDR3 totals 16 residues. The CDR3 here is CASSLSTAGERYEQYF. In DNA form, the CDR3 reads TGTGCCAGCAGCTTGTCAACAGCGGGAGAGCGGTACGAGCAGTACTTC.

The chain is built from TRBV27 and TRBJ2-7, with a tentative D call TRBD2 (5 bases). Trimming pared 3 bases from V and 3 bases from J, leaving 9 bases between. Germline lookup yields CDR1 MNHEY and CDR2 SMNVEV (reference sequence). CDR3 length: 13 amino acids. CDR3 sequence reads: CASSLSGYYEQYF. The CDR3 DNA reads TGTGCCAGCAGTTTGTCGGGATACTACGAGCAGTACTTC.